This T cell receptor (beta chain) was captured by sequencing in a study of cytomegalovirus exposure and HLA in healthy donors. This clone has a handful of counts. Compared with germline, one end of the junction differs, possibly owing to a read error. The germline V gene has CDR1 SQVTM and CDR2 ANQGSEA. This CDR3 is built from 13 residues. Primers included in the PCR were 60 Vbeta and 13 Jbeta primers. Some clones are missing from TCRdb's copy, which holds only in-frame ones; the method was immunoSEQ multiplex PCR. Of about 200,000 clones listed, approximately 79% are singletons. The rearrangement joins TRBV29-1 to TRBJ1-1, with D possibly matching TRBD1 (6 bases). The sequencing sample was made of PBMCs. The sequence was obtained from a male donor in good health and CMV-seronegative. The CDR3 DNA sequence: TGCAGCGGGGGAACAGGGTTCCCCGCGGGTGGTCTCTTT. Protein product: CSGGTGFPAGGLF.